This is a list of T cell receptor beta chains from one sample in a study of blood T cell repertoires in COVID-19. The data were produced by immunoSEQ multiplex PCR, yet TCRdb's version contains in-frame clones alone and is incomplete. The data show 330,000 or so clones, with approximately 89% seen just once and around 4% held by the top ten. The sample comprised peripheral blood. These receptors came from a woman aged 55-75 years with COVID-19, enrolled during active disease. Both conserved end residues are part of each CDR3. D genes are given only for firm matches. Clone size appears in some rows only: once, few, many, or a class for an expanded clone.

j_gene	abundance	d_gene	v_gene	CDR3aa	CDR3nt
TRBJ2-2	.	.	TRBV9	CASSPMLLRAGELFF	TGTGCCAGCAGCCCCATGCTTCTCCGGGCCGGGGAGCTGTTTTTT
TRBJ1-2	.	.	TRBV27	CASSPLDPGSGYTF	TGTGCCAGCAGCCCCCTCGACCCAGGTTCTGGCTACACCTTC
TRBJ1-2	once	.	TRBV28	CASRASFAGHGYTF	TGTGCCAGCAGGGCTTCTTTCGCGGGGCATGGCTACACCTTC
TRBJ2-3	few	.	TRBV2	CASSEERGGTDTQYF	TGTGCCAGCAGTGAAGAACGCGGGGGCACAGATACGCAGTATTTT
TRBJ1-2	.	.	TRBV15	CATSRDWPGRSGYTF	TGTGCCACCAGCAGAGATTGGCCAGGGCGAAGTGGCTACACCTTC
TRBJ2-2	.	TRBD1	TRBV19	CASSIKQGVPGELFF	TGTGCCAGTAGTATTAAACAGGGGGTCCCCGGGGAGCTGTTTTTT
TRBJ1-2	.	TRBD1	TRBV19	CASSTRDRRGYTF	TGTGCCAGTAGTACCCGGGACAGAAGAGGCTACACCTTC
TRBJ1-2	.	.	TRBV27	CASGGGNYGYTF	TGTGCCAGCGGGGGAGGGAACTATGGCTACACCTTC
TRBJ1-2	.	TRBD1	TRBV28	CASSLTGAPYGYTF	TGTGCCAGCAGTTTGACAGGGGCCCCATATGGCTACACCTTC
TRBJ2-1	.	TRBD1	TRBV9	CASSQDRALHNEQFF	TGTGCCAGCAGCCAGGACAGGGCTTTGCACAATGAGCAGTTCTTC
TRBJ1-1	few	.	TRBV18	CASSPGASGTEAFF	TGTGCCAGCTCACCGGGGGCGTCGGGCACTGAAGCTTTCTTT
TRBJ2-7	.	TRBD1	TRBV5-1	CASSLPPRDRVLFWEQYF	TGCGCCAGCAGCTTGCCGCCTCGGGACAGGGTTCTTTTCTGGGAGCAGTACTTC
TRBJ1-2	.	.	TRBV19	CASSILGIYGYTF	TGTGCCAGTAGTATTCTGGGCATCTATGGCTACACCTTC
TRBJ1-1	.	.	TRBV18	CASSPTRRQAGHMNTEAFF	TGTGCCAGCTCACCAACAAGAAGACAGGCCGGTCACATGAACACTGAAGCTTTCTTT
TRBJ1-2	.	.	TRBV28	CASRPATGILYGYTF	TGTGCCAGCAGGCCAGCTACAGGGATCCTCTATGGCTACACCTTC
TRBJ2-5	.	TRBD2	TRBV9	CASSETGLAGARGGTQYF	TGTGCCAGCAGCGAGACGGGACTAGCGGGGGCGCGCGGGGGGACCCAGTACTTC
TRBJ1-2	.	TRBD1	TRBV7-3	CASSLKGGTVLGYTF	TGTGCCAGCAGCTTAAAAGGGGGGACAGTCCTGGGCTACACCTTC
TRBJ2-1	.	.	TRBV28	CASFGPRLYNEQFF	TGTGCCAGTTTTGGGCCCAGGCTCTACAATGAGCAGTTCTTC
TRBJ1-1	.	TRBD1	TRBV27	CASSPDEGATEAFF	TGTGCCAGCAGCCCCGACGAGGGGGCCACTGAAGCTTTCTTT
TRBJ2-3	.	.	TRBV9	CASSDPGADTQYF	TGTGCCAGCAGCGACCCCGGAGCAGATACGCAGTATTTT
TRBJ2-5	.	TRBD1	TRBV7-9	CASSFSGGLPYF	TGTGCCAGCAGCTTCTCAGGGGGCCTCCCCTACTTC
TRBJ1-6	.	.	TRBV5-1	CASGGGCSYNSPLHF	TGCGCCAGCGGGGGAGGGTGCTCCTATAATTCACCCCTCCACTTT
TRBJ1-2	.	.	TRBV27	CASSRVGGDYGYTF	TGTGCCAGCAGCCGCGTGGGGGGTGACTATGGCTACACCTTC
TRBJ1-5	.	.	TRBV27	CASSLNRAQPQHF	TGTGCCAGCAGTTTAAACAGGGCCCAGCCCCAGCATTTT
TRBJ1-6	.	TRBD1	TRBV18	CASSQTTGRESPLHF	TGTGCCAGCTCACAGACGACAGGGCGAGAATCACCCCTCCACTTT
TRBJ2-1	.	.	TRBV6-2/TRBV6-3	CASSRQDNEQFF	TGTGCCAGCAGTCGCCAGGACAATGAGCAGTTCTTC
TRBJ2-7	.	TRBD1	TRBV2	CASRATGQVPYEQYF	TGTGCCAGCAGAGCGACGGGACAGGTCCCCTACGAGCAGTACTTC
TRBJ2-3	.	.	TRBV19	CASKRTHPTDTQYF	TGTGCCAGTAAGCGGACTCACCCCACAGATACGCAGTATTTT
TRBJ2-2	.	.	TRBV27	CASSFQTGELFF	TGTGCCAGCAGTTTCCAGACCGGGGAGCTGTTTTTT
TRBJ2-3	.	TRBD2	TRBV18	CASSPLILAGVTDTQYF	TGTGCCAGCTCACCACTAATCCTAGCGGGGGTCACAGATACGCAGTATTTT
TRBJ1-6	.	.	TRBV5-5	CASSILANSPLHF	TGTGCCAGCAGCATCCTAGCGAATTCACCCCTCCACTTT
TRBJ1-2	.	TRBD1	TRBV7-9	CASSPGLGQRNYGYTF	TGTGCCAGCAGCCCCGGTTTGGGACAGAGGAACTATGGCTACACCTTC
TRBJ2-7	.	.	TRBV23-1	CASSQSRQGSYEQYF	TGCGCCAGCAGTCAATCGAGGCAGGGGAGCTACGAGCAGTACTTC
TRBJ2-7	.	.	TRBV6-1	CASSEQAGASYEQYF	TGTGCCAGCAGTGAACAGGCAGGGGCCTCCTACGAGCAGTACTTC
TRBJ1-4	.	.	TRBV29-1	CSVEPLDGIEKLFF	TGCAGCGTTGAGCCGCTGGACGGGATTGAAAAACTGTTTTTT
TRBJ1-1	.	TRBD1	TRBV7-2	CASSPDRGNTEAFF	TGTGCCAGCAGCCCGGACAGGGGGAACACTGAAGCTTTCTTT
TRBJ2-3	.	TRBD2	TRBV6-5	CASSFSGGGDTQYF	TGTGCCAGCAGTTTTAGCGGGGGAGGAGATACGCAGTATTTT
TRBJ1-1	.	TRBD1	TRBV5-1	CASSLRQGFDTEAFF	TGCGCCAGCAGCTTAAGACAGGGGTTCGACACTGAAGCTTTCTTT
TRBJ2-7	.	.	TRBV5-1	CASSPAGRGNSYEQYF	TGCGCCAGCAGCCCTGCCGGTAGGGGGAATTCTTACGAGCAGTACTTC
TRBJ1-5	.	TRBD1	TRBV19	CASSAGTGGQSAQHF	TGTGCCAGTAGTGCCGGGACAGGGGGCCAATCAGCCCAGCATTTT
TRBJ1-2	.	TRBD1	TRBV6-5	CASRTGVPYGYTF	TGTGCCAGCAGGACAGGGGTACCCTATGGCTACACCTTC
TRBJ2-4	.	TRBD2	TRBV4-1	CASSPSSGFAKNIQYF	TGCGCCAGCAGCCCTAGTAGCGGGTTCGCCAAAAACATTCAGTACTTC
TRBJ2-7	.	.	TRBV6-5	CASSSDREQYF	TGTGCCAGCAGTTCCGACAGGGAGCAGTACTTC
TRBJ2-1	few	.	TRBV5-4	CASSFTGHYNEQFF	TGTGCCAGCAGCTTCACAGGTCATTACAATGAGCAGTTCTTC
TRBJ2-7	.	.	TRBV18	CASSPQGPYEQYF	TGTGCCAGCTCACCACAGGGGCCCTACGAGCAGTACTTC
TRBJ2-7	.	.	TRBV3-1/TRBV3-2	CASSQDLAQAKSSYEQYF	TGTGCCAGCAGCCAAGATCTGGCACAGGCGAAGTCCTCCTACGAGCAGTACTTC
TRBJ1-2	.	.	TRBV9	CASSVGGSRGYTF	TGTGCCAGCAGCGTAGGTGGTTCGCGGGGCTACACCTTC
TRBJ1-2	.	.	TRBV2	CASSEASTRYGYTF	TGTGCCAGCAGTGAAGCTTCCACGAGGTATGGCTACACCTTC
TRBJ1-1	.	.	TRBV6-5	CASNLLVLLGDEAFF	TGTGCCAGCAACCTCTTGGTCCTACTCGGGGATGAAGCTTTCTTT
TRBJ2-7	.	TRBD1	TRBV4-2	CASSQGGQGMILEQYF	TGTGCCAGCAGCCAAGGAGGACAGGGAATGATTCTCGAGCAGTACTTC
TRBJ2-7	.	TRBD2	TRBV5-8	CASSLGEGKQYF	TGTGCCAGCAGCTTGGGGGAGGGAAAGCAGTACTTC
TRBJ2-7	few	.	TRBV5-4	CASSLAGGEQYF	TGTGCCAGCAGCTTGGCCGGGGGTGAGCAGTACTTC
TRBJ1-3	.	.	TRBV6-6	CASSQYASSGNTIYF	TGTGCCAGCAGTCAATATGCCAGCTCTGGAAACACCATATATTTT
TRBJ1-2	few	.	TRBV19	CASSIGGYYGYTF	TGTGCCAGTAGTATAGGCGGATACTATGGCTACACCTTC
TRBJ2-7	.	.	TRBV6-5	CASSYSQINYEQYF	TGTGCCAGCAGTTACTCGCAGATAAACTACGAGCAGTACTTC
TRBJ2-3	.	.	TRBV7-8	CASSPASGADTQYF	TGTGCCAGCAGCCCCGCTTCAGGGGCAGATACGCAGTATTTT
TRBJ1-2	.	.	TRBV5-1	CASSLYTGQGYGYTF	TGCGCCAGCAGCTTGTATACTGGGCAAGGCTATGGCTACACCTTC
TRBJ2-1	once	TRBD2	TRBV5-4	CASSWGLAGPKRSYNEQFF	TGTGCCAGCAGCTGGGGACTAGCGGGGCCTAAACGCTCCTACAATGAGCAGTTCTTC
TRBJ1-2	.	TRBD1	TRBV19	CASSSPDRRSYGYTF	TGTGCCAGTAGTAGTCCGGACAGGAGGAGCTATGGCTACACCTTC
TRBJ2-5	.	TRBD1	TRBV9	CASSLRTGWEETQYF	TGTGCCAGCAGCCTCCGGACAGGGTGGGAAGAGACCCAGTACTTC